This T cell receptor beta chain appears in the sequencing data of a study of blood T cell repertoires in COVID-19. About the research overall: T cells, B-cell-depleted T cells, or PBMCs supplied cDNA or gDNA.

This clone was recorded only once. In the source study's methods: Estimation of nucleated cell counts relied on the amplification of reference gene primers. Produced via immunoSEQ multiplex PCR; TCRdb's table is partial and in-frame only. The V and J calls and the clone size are those of that table, but D and trimming were determined from the DNA. Of around 130,000 clones listed, around 86% are singletons. Germline CDR1 and CDR2: SGHNT and YENEEA. This CDR3 comprises 17 residues. V shed 1 base, J shed 1 base, and the junction held 6 bases outside the gene matches. The sequence was collected from a woman between 50 and 59 years old who had recovered from COVID-19. The genes are TRBV11-3 and TRBJ2-5; 10 bases are shared with TRBD2. Sequenced: peripheral blood. The CDR3 sequence: CASSLGTSSGGQETQYF. The CDR3 DNA is TGTGCCAGCAGCTTAGGGACTTCTAGCGGGGGCCAAGAGACCCAGTACTTC.